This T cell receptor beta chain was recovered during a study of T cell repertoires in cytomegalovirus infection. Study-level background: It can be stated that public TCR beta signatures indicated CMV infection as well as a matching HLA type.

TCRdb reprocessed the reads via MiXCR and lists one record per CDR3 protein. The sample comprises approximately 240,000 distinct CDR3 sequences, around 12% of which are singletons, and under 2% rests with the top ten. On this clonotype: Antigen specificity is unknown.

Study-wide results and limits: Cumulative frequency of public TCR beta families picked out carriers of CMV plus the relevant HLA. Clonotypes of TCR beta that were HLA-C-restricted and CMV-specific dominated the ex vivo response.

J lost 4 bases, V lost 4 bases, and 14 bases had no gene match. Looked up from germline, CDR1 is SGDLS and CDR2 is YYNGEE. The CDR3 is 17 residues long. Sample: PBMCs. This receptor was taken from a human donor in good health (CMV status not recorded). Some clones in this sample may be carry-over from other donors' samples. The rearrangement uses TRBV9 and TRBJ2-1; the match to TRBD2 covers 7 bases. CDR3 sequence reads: CASSPTLADAGYNEQFF. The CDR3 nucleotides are TGTGCCAGCAGCCCAACCCTAGCGGACGCGGGATACAATGAGCAGTTCTTC. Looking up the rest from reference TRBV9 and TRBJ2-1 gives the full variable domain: DSGVTQTPKHLITATGQRVTLRCSPRSGDLSVYWYQQSLDQGLQFLIQYYNGEERAKGNILERFSAQQFPDLHSELNLSSLELGDSALYFCASSPTLADAGYNEQFFGPGTRLTVL.